Here is one T cell receptor beta chain with its context. The target antigen is unknown. This sample was taken from a study of T cell repertoires and HLA-DP antigens. Background on the study: Donor ages ranged from 18-to-29 to 60-to-69; two men, one woman. Sorted CD137+CD4+ samples averaged 218.4 ng DNA; pre-culture CD4+ samples, about 1,200 ng.

Generated by immunoSEQ multiplex PCR, the TCRdb table keeps only in-frame clones and is missing some. In the table there are about 110,000 clones, 90% to 95% of which are singletons. The V gene end was trimmed by 1 base and the J gene end by 4 bases; junction bases not matched to a gene: 3. CDR1 and CDR2 from the germline V gene are SGHNT and YYREEE (reference sequence). The CDR3 extends over 15 amino acids. Sequenced material: CD4+ T cells from PBMCs. The receptor was isolated from a woman under 30 in good health and CMV-seronegative. The chain couples TRBV5-4 to TRBJ2-5; 11 nucleotides line up with TRBD2. The CDR3 nucleotides read TGTGCCAGCAGCTTGACTAGCGGGAGCCGAGAGACCCAGTACTTC. Its protein is CASSLTSGSRETQYF.